What follows describes a single T cell receptor beta chain. The CDR3 length is 16 residues. V shed 6 bases and J shed 5 bases, with 17 bases lying between them. Germline loops: CDR1 MGHDK, CDR2 SYGVNS. The data stem from a study of blood T cell repertoires in COVID-19. Study-wide context: Samples came from the United States, Italy and Spain, spanning acute and convalescent COVID-19.

The protocol was immunoSEQ multiplex PCR, while the TCRdb copy is restricted to in-frame clones and leaves out a portion. The sample lists roughly 230,000 clones; approximately 80% were seen once. The sequence came from a woman aged 45 to 65 with acute or convalescent COVID-19. What was sequenced was peripheral blood. The rearrangement links TRBV25-1 to TRBJ1-6; D is ambiguous. CDR3 nucleotides: TGTGCCAGCAGATCCCCTGTGGGCCTGCATAATTCACCCCTCCACTTT. Its translation: CASRSPVGLHNSPLHF.